This T cell receptor beta chain was profiled in a study of T cells after yellow fever vaccination. This CDR3 has 13 residues. Germline V gives CDR1 MNHEY, CDR2 SVGAGI. Unmatched junction bases numbered 6, after V lost 6 bases and J lost 4 bases. The table lists this clonotype with a few counts. One entry per CDR3 protein, called by TCRdb with MiXCR from the 5' RACE reads. The sample records 100,000 to 150,000 distinct CDR3 sequences, 8% to 10% being singletons. V gene TRBV6-5 combines with J gene TRBJ2-7; 7 nucleotides agree with TRBD1. The receptor's source is a man between 18 and 29 years old who received the YFV17D yellow fever vaccine. The input for sequencing was CD8+ T cells sorted from PBMCs, taken on the day of the yellow fever booster vaccination. The CDR3 nucleotides are TGTGCCAGCAGGGACCTCAGGGGGTACGAGCAGTACTTC. Translated, it gives CASRDLRGYEQYF.